This T cell receptor beta chain was sequenced for a study of cytotoxic CD8 clonotypes in ibrutinib-treated CLL. Study-level findings and limits: Pretreatment clonality was elevated relative to age-matched healthy donors and paralleled circulating CD8+ T-cell counts. Clonality rose at ibrutinib response, held steady in sustained remission, and fell toward baseline at progression. Clonotypes that were public were uncommon, and they contracted or stayed stable on treatment.

Genomic DNA in a quantity of about 2.1 micrograms was derived from cryopreserved PBMCs for TCR beta libraries. The CDR3 is made up of 13 amino acids. Looked up from germline, CDR1 is SGHDN and CDR2 is FVKESK. The germline V and J ends were trimmed by 2 bases and 1 base, with 5 bases remaining between them. As for this clone: What it binds is not known.

Profiled with immunoSEQ multiplex PCR; TCRdb holds only in-frame clones, not every one. The sample has some 61,000 clones; around 65% are singletons. Sequencing used PBMCs, obtained after 12 months of ibrutinib treatment. This rearrangement joins TRBV14 to TRBJ1-1; D is undetermined. This receptor was identified in a human donor with chronic lymphocytic leukemia. In DNA form, the CDR3 reads TGTGCCAGCAGCCAATGGACGAACACTGAAGCTTTCTTT. This codes for CASSQWTNTEAFF.